This T cell receptor (beta chain) was captured by sequencing in a study of T cells in localized non-small cell lung cancer. Overall study findings and caveats: Turning up in adjacent lung were a median approximately 60 of the top 100 tumor clones. Uninvolved adjacent lung showed the highest T cell clonality, exceeding tumor. Because only a single region of the tumor was sequenced, heterogeneity remains possible.

Using immunoSEQ multiplex PCR, the repertoire was profiled, and TCRdb retains in-frame clones only, with some absent. Of 100,000 to 150,000 clones listed, roughly 90% are singletons. Notes on this clone: Antigen: not known.

V lost 8 bases, J lost 6 bases, and 14 bases lay in between. Looked up from germline, CDR1 is LNHNV and CDR2 is YYDKDF (reference sequence). CDR3 length: 13 residues. V gene TRBV15 combines with J gene TRBJ2-1; weak D call: TRBD1 (8 bases). This receptor was taken from a female donor of 60 years or more with stage I lung adenocarcinoma. The sample here was peripheral blood, taken before any cancer treatment. The chain's CDR3 is CATGQGGVNEQFF. The CDR3 coding sequence is TGTGCCACCGGACAGGGAGGGGTCAATGAGCAGTTCTTC.